This record covers a single T cell receptor (beta chain). The data stem from a study of sequential checkpoint blockade in melanoma. On the study more broadly: After both sequences, patients received maintenance nivolumab.

V lost 1 base and J 4 bases, leaving 5 bases between the germline ends. Germline assignment: CDR1 PRHDT and CDR2 FYEKMQ (reference sequence). This CDR3 has 13 residues. Treatment reported: randomized to nivolumab then ipilimumab (arm A) or the reverse (arm B). DNA-damaging chemotherapy had not been given to any patient beforehand. Assay: immunoSEQ multiplex PCR; the TCRdb copy retains only in-frame clones and omits some. Of over 6,500 clones detected, less than 65% appear once; the ten largest clones hold about 8.7%. The chain links TRBV13 to TRBJ1-5; D is unclear. The sample was CD8+ T cells sorted from blood (inferred from file names), taken from a patient given nivolumab and ipilimumab in sequence. The TCR was taken from a human donor with melanoma. CDR3 amino acids: CASSLDRNQPQHF. The CDR3 nucleotides read TGTGCCAGCAGCTTAGACAGAAATCAGCCCCAGCATTTT.